This T cell receptor (beta chain) originates from a study of blood T cell repertoires in COVID-19. In the study overall: Italy, Spain and the United States were the sources of the convalescent and acute COVID-19 samples. From T cells, B-cell-depleted T cells, or PBMCs came the material, which was cDNA or gDNA.

CDR1 is LNHNV, CDR2 YYDKDF, per germline (reference sequence). This CDR3 is 14 amino acids long. The junction had 4 bases not matched to a gene; V was cut back by 3 bases and J by 5 bases. Some clones are missing from TCRdb's copy, which holds only in-frame ones; the method was immunoSEQ multiplex PCR. This table holds about 330,000 clones, about 87% found once. Patients in Seattle were enrolled during active infection, then followed longitudinally. The TCR originated in a man under 40 with COVID-19, enrolled during active disease. The chain uses TRBV15 and TRBJ2-5; 9 bases map to TRBD1. Sample: peripheral blood. The CDR3 DNA is TGTGCCACCAGCAGCGCGGACAGGGGTGAGACCCAGTACTTC. Protein: CATSSADRGETQYF.